Listed below are T cell receptor beta chains from one sample, sequenced in a study of cytomegalovirus exposure and HLA in healthy donors. Data came from immunoSEQ multiplex PCR; TCRdb stores just in-frame clones and leaves some out. The sample has roughly 200,000 clones, over 75% seen once. The sequenced material came from PBMCs. The source is a woman aged 45-65 years in good health and CMV-seronegative. Both conserved end residues are part of each CDR3. A D gene is named only where the DNA matches it firmly. Expanded clones are given a class, and other clones once, few, many or no size at all.

>TRBD1|TRBV28|.|TRBJ2-1
TGTGCCTCAACAGGGGCCCTAACCTACAATGAGCAGTTCTTC
CASTGALTYNEQFF
>.|TRBV25-1|.|TRBJ1-5
TGTGCCAGCAGTGAACAGGCGAATCAGCCCCAGCATTTT
CASSEQANQPQHF
>.|TRBV25-1|few|TRBJ1-2
TGTGCCAGCAGTGAATTCCCCACAGGGAGAGGCTACACCTTC
CASSEFPTGRGYTF
>.|TRBV2|.|TRBJ1-1
TGTGCCAGCATGGGGGGGGACACTGAAGCTTTCTTT
CASMGGDTEAFF
>.|TRBV1|.|TRBJ2-4
TGCACCAGCAGCCAACAAACTTTCAAAAACATTCAGTACTTC
CTSSQQTFKNIQYF
>.|TRBV7-9|.|TRBJ2-4
TGTGCCAACCATCTATTGGCCAAAAACATTCAGTACTTC
CANHLLAKNIQYF
>TRBD2|TRBV5-4|.|TRBJ2-5
TGTGCCAGCAGCTTTCCCCCGGGGACTAGTCTCCAAGAGACCCAGTACTTC
CASSFPPGTSLQETQYF
>TRBD2|TRBV19|.|TRBJ2-2
TGTGCCAGTAGTATTGGACTAGCGGGACCGAAACCTCACAACACCGGGGAGCTGTTTTTT
CASSIGLAGPKPHNTGELFF
>.|TRBV30|.|TRBJ1-5
TGTGCCTGGAGTAAAACAGGGATCCCCAATCAGCCCCAGCATTTT
CAWSKTGIPNQPQHF
>.|TRBV7-8|.|TRBJ2-7
TGTGCCAGCAGCTTAGTCGGGGTCGAGCAGTACTTC
CASSLVGVEQYF
>TRBD2|TRBV11-2|.|TRBJ2-1
TGTGCCAGCAGCTTAGACCCTAGCGGATCTTACAATGAGCAGTTCTTC
CASSLDPSGSYNEQFF
>.|TRBV28|.|TRBJ2-1
TGTGCCAGCAGTTCCGGGACTGAGTCATACAATGAGCAGTTCTTC
CASSSGTESYNEQFF
>.|TRBV6-5|.|TRBJ1-4
TGTGCCAGCAGTTCGATCGGGGTAGCAACTAATGAAAAACTGTTTTTT
CASSSIGVATNEKLFF
>.|TRBV10-3|.|TRBJ1-3
TGTGCCGCCTCCGGAGGGAATGGAAACACCATATATTTT
CAASGGNGNTIYF
>.|TRBV5-4|few|TRBJ2-5
TGTGCCAGCAGCTTACGCGGAGAAGAGACCCAGTACTTC
CASSLRGEETQYF
>TRBD2|TRBV7-2|.|TRBJ2-1
TGTGCCAGCAGCTTAGAGCTAGCGGCATACAATGAGCAGTTCTTC
CASSLELAAYNEQFF
>TRBD2|TRBV28|.|TRBJ2-7
TGTGCCAGCAGTTTATCTAGCGGGAGAATCTACGAGCAGTACTTC
CASSLSSGRIYEQYF
>.|TRBV7-9|.|TRBJ2-6
TGTGCCAGCAGCTTATCCGCCGCGGGACCCTCTGGGGCCAACGTCCTGACTTTC
CASSLSAAGPSGANVLTF
>.|TRBV2|.|TRBJ1-1
TGTGCCAGCAGATCAGGGTGGAACACTGAAGCTTTCTTT
CASRSGWNTEAFF
>.|TRBV5-1|few|TRBJ2-7
TGCGCCAGCAGCTCGCAAGGACAGTACTCCGACTACGAGCAGTACTTC
CASSSQGQYSDYEQYF
>.|TRBV10-3|.|TRBJ2-2
TGTGCCATCAGTACCAGACTAGTTCCCGGGGAGCTGTTTTTT
CAISTRLVPGELFF
>.|TRBV11-2|.|TRBJ1-1
TGTGCCAGCAGCTTAGTAGGGGCCGGTGAAGCTTTCTTT
CASSLVGAGEAFF
>.|TRBV28|.|TRBJ1-5
TGTGCCAGCAGTCGGACACAGCCCCAGCATTTT
CASSRTQPQHF
>.|TRBV5-1|once|TRBJ2-1
TGCGCCAGCAGCTTGGTTGAGGGTCCCGACTACAATGAGCAGTTCTTC
CASSLVEGPDYNEQFF
>.|TRBV7-8|once|TRBJ1-5
TGTGCCAGCAGCTTAGTAAGCACAGGGAATCAGCCCCAGCATTTT
CASSLVSTGNQPQHF
>TRBD1|TRBV28|once|TRBJ2-7
TGTGCCAGCAATCCGACAGGGCGCTACGAGCAGTACTTC
CASNPTGRYEQYF
>TRBD1|TRBV4-3|few|TRBJ1-3
TGCGCCAGCAGCCGTGGACAGGGGGCGACTGGAAACACCATATATTTT
CASSRGQGATGNTIYF
>TRBD2|TRBV27|.|TRBJ2-1
TGTGCCAGCAGTTTTCGGGCGGGGGTCTACAATGAGCAGTTCTTC
CASSFRAGVYNEQFF
>.|TRBV29-1|.|TRBJ1-2
TGCAGCGCTGACAGTTCCACCTCTGGCTACACCTTC
CSADSSTSGYTF
>.|TRBV7-6|.|TRBJ2-1
TGTGCCAGCAGCTTAACGGACAATGAGCAGTTCTTC
CASSLTDNEQFF
>.|TRBV5-6|.|TRBJ2-6
TGTGCGTCCTACCTCTCTGGGGCCAACGTCCTGACTTTC
CASYLSGANVLTF
>.|TRBV28|.|TRBJ2-3
TGTGCCAGCAGTGCACCGGGGACTCCTTTCGGTACGCAGTATTTT
CASSAPGTPFGTQYF
>TRBD1|TRBV29-1|few|TRBJ2-3
TGCAGCGTTGCACTCGGGACAGGGCCAGATACGCAGTATTTT
CSVALGTGPDTQYF
>.|TRBV28|once|TRBJ2-5
TGTGCCAGCAGTTTATGGGGCGACGGGGGTGAGCAAGAGACCCAGTACTTC
CASSLWGDGGEQETQYF
>TRBD1|TRBV28|.|TRBJ1-2
TGTGCCAGCAGTTTACAGGGGGCATGGGGCTATGGCTACACCTTC
CASSLQGAWGYGYTF
>.|TRBV30|.|TRBJ1-2
TGTGCCTGGAGGGACACCTATAACTATGGCTACACCTTC
CAWRDTYNYGYTF
>.|TRBV28|.|TRBJ1-3
TGTGCCAGCAGGGGTGGACACTTCAGGGCGCGGGGCGCTGGAAACACCATATATTTT
CASRGGHFRARGAGNTIYF
>TRBD2|TRBV9|few|TRBJ2-5
TGTGCCAGCAGCGTGGGTCTAGCGGGTTCGGGGGCCCAAGAGACCCAGTACTTC
CASSVGLAGSGAQETQYF
>TRBD1|TRBV5-1|.|TRBJ2-5
TGCGCCAGCAGCCCCGAGGGACAGTACCAAGAGACCCAGTACTTC
CASSPEGQYQETQYF
>TRBD1|TRBV6-4|.|TRBJ1-5
TGTGCCTCCCCTGGGGGACAGGGGGGACTTAGGGGCAATCAGCCCCAGCATTTT
CASPGGQGGLRGNQPQHF
>TRBD2|TRBV4-1|.|TRBJ2-3
TGCGCCAGCAGCAAGTTGGGGGGGACGCAGTATTTT
CASSKLGGTQYF
>TRBD1|TRBV25-1|.|TRBJ1-2
TGTGCCAGCAGTGAACCCAAACGCCGGGACAGGGAGAACGGCTACACCTTC
CASSEPKRRDRENGYTF
>.|TRBV30|.|TRBJ2-1
TGTGCCTGGAGTGGCGAGAATGAGCAGTTCTTC
CAWSGENEQFF
>.|TRBV2|.|TRBJ2-3
TGTGCCAGCAAAGGGACTTTGAGCACAGATACGCAGTATTTT
CASKGTLSTDTQYF
>TRBD2|TRBV7-9|.|TRBJ2-5
TGTGCCAGCAGCTTAGGGACGGGAGCGGGGGCGACCCAGTACTTC
CASSLGTGAGATQYF
>TRBD2|TRBV7-8|.|TRBJ2-3
TGTGCCAGCAGTAACAGCGGGAAAGGTACGCAGTATTTT
CASSNSGKGTQYF
>TRBD1|TRBV4-3|.|TRBJ1-1
TGCGCCAGCAGCCAACCCGGGACAGCGAACACTGAAGCTTTCTTT
CASSQPGTANTEAFF
>.|TRBV5-1|.|TRBJ2-5
TGCGCCAGCAGCCCGACAGTGGAACGGGAGCAGTACTTC
CASSPTVEREQYF
>.|TRBV28|few|TRBJ1-1
TGTGCCAGCACTGTTCAGTTGGATCGTTCGGCAGGGGTCACTGAAGCTTTCTTT
CASTVQLDRSAGVTEAFF
>TRBD2|TRBV28|.|TRBJ2-3
TGTGCCAGCACGAAGCGGGAGGTAGCAGATACGCAGTATTTT
CASTKREVADTQYF
>TRBD1|TRBV6-5|.|TRBJ2-7
TGTGCCAGCAGGTCCTCCGGGACAGTAGCCTACGAGCAGTACTTC
CASRSSGTVAYEQYF
>TRBD2|TRBV30|.|TRBJ2-3
TGTGCCTGGAGTGTAACACTTACTAGCGGGACCGGGGGGGGGCAGTATTTT
CAWSVTLTSGTGGGQYF
>.|TRBV30|.|TRBJ1-4
TGTGCCTGGAGCCGAGGACACGGCAGGTTCTCTAATGAAAAACTGTTTTTT
CAWSRGHGRFSNEKLFF
>TRBD1|TRBV29-1|.|TRBJ2-7
TGCAGCGCATGGGGGACAGGGGGCTACGAGCAGTACTTC
CSAWGTGGYEQYF